The rows below give T cell receptor beta chains drawn from one sample of a study of neoadjuvant nivolumab and ipilimumab in lung cancer. Libraries were prepared by immunoSEQ multiplex PCR; TCRdb keeps only in-frame clonotypes and omits some of them. The sample comprises around 20,000 clones, around three quarters of which are singletons, and 7% to 9% rests with the top ten. Source: tumor tissue, taken after neoadjuvant nivolumab, alone or with ipilimumab, at or shortly before surgery. The receptors derive from an adult with non-small cell lung cancer. CDR3s include the opening cysteine and the closing phenylalanine or tryptophan. Each record gives: clone size, D gene, J gene, V gene, CDR3 length, CDR3 protein, CDR3 DNA. A D gene is named only where the DNA matches it firmly. The listing skips clone size in some rows; elsewhere it reads once, few, many or a size class.

>medium-sized|.|TRBJ1-5|TRBV6-5|13
CASSYGGNQPQHF
TGTGCCAGCAGTTACGGGGGGAATCAGCCCCAGCATTTT
>few|.|TRBJ2-2|TRBV5-1|13
CASRELNTGELFF
TGCGCCAGCAGGGAGCTTAATACCGGGGAGCTGTTTTTT
>.|.|TRBJ2-7|TRBV11-1|14
CASSPPLDIYEQYF
TGTGCCAGCAGCCCGCCCCTGGACATCTACGAGCAGTACTTC
>.|.|TRBJ1-2|TRBV2|11
CASSAGDGYTF
TGTGCCAGCAGCGCAGGGGACGGCTACACCTTC
>.|TRBD1|TRBJ2-2|TRBV5-5|15
CASSRGTGSIGELFF
TGTGCCAGCAGCCGAGGGACAGGGAGTATCGGGGAGCTGTTTTTT
>.|.|TRBJ2-1|TRBV30|14
CAWKLSGGDNEQFF
TGTGCCTGGAAGCTGAGCGGAGGGGACAATGAGCAGTTCTTC
>.|TRBD2|TRBJ2-1|TRBV15|14
CATSRESGSGEQFF
TGTGCCACCAGCAGGGAAAGCGGGAGCGGTGAGCAGTTCTTC
>.|.|TRBJ1-1|TRBV7-3|17
CASSLIGPGGMNTEAFF
TGTGCCAGCAGCTTAATAGGTCCGGGGGGCATGAACACTGAAGCTTTCTTT
>.|.|TRBJ2-2|TRBV7-2|12
CASSLYTGELFF
TGTGCCAGCAGCTTATACACCGGGGAGCTGTTTTTT
>medium-sized|.|TRBJ1-2|TRBV5-6|14
CASSLSGTNYGYTF
TGTGCCAGCAGCTTGTCTGGGACCAACTATGGCTACACCTTC
>.|TRBD2|TRBJ2-7|TRBV9|15
CASSAKREGAYEQYF
TGTGCCAGCAGCGCGAAGCGGGAGGGTGCCTACGAGCAGTACTTC
>.|TRBD2|TRBJ2-3|TRBV4-2|17
CASSQEVLAGSTDTQYF
TGTGCCAGCAGCCAAGAAGTACTAGCGGGTTCCACAGATACGCAGTATTTT
>.|.|TRBJ1-5|TRBV19|12
CASSMQNQPQHF
TGTGCCAGTAGTATGCAGAACCAGCCCCAGCATTTT
>once|.|TRBJ2-7|TRBV15|12
CATSSGSYEQYF
TGTGCCACCAGCTCCGGGTCCTACGAGCAGTACTTC
>few|.|TRBJ1-3|TRBV2|13
CACSGGPGNTIYF
TGTGCCTGCAGCGGCGGACCTGGAAACACCATATATTTT
>.|.|TRBJ1-1|TRBV11-2|13
CASSPRGATEAFF
TGTGCCAGCAGCCCCCGGGGGGCCACTGAAGCTTTCTTT
>.|.|TRBJ2-7|TRBV9|15
CASSVAPNLGDEQYF
TGTGCCAGCAGCGTAGCACCCAACCTGGGGGACGAGCAGTACTTC
>.|.|TRBJ1-2|TRBV7-2|14
CASSLVRADYGYTF
TGTGCCAGCAGCTTAGTGAGGGCAGACTATGGCTACACCTTC
>.|.|TRBJ2-7|TRBV28|14
CASSLRQVPYEQYF
TGTGCCAGCAGTTTACGGCAGGTTCCCTACGAGCAGTACTTC
>.|TRBD2|TRBJ2-3|TRBV5-5|15
CASSLSAGVLDTQYF
TGTGCCAGCAGCTTGAGCGCGGGAGTACTGGATACGCAGTATTTT
>.|.|TRBJ1-2|TRBV5-5|13
CASSLGTNYGYTF
TGTGCCAGCAGCTTGGGGACTAACTATGGCTACACCTTC
>.|.|TRBJ1-2|TRBV6-6|15
CASSKSSRDLGGYTF
TGTGCCAGCAGTAAGAGTTCCAGGGACCTGGGGGGCTACACCTTC
>once|TRBD2|TRBJ2-2|TRBV11-3|16
CASSPGLAANTGELFF
TGTGCCAGCAGCCCAGGACTAGCGGCGAACACCGGGGAGCTGTTTTTT
>.|.|TRBJ2-1|TRBV10-2|13
CASNQGGYNEQFF
TGCGCCAGCAATCAGGGGGGCTACAATGAGCAGTTCTTC
>.|.|TRBJ2-7|TRBV7-3|12
CASSLRLHEQYF
TGTGCCAGCAGCCTCCGCCTACACGAGCAGTACTTC
>.|.|TRBJ2-5|TRBV7-2|14
CASSLGLGDGTQYF
TGTGCCAGCAGCTTAGGTCTAGGTGATGGGACCCAGTACTTC
>.|.|TRBJ1-1|TRBV5-1|14
CASSLGAVGTEAFF
TGCGCCAGCAGCTTGGGGGCGGTAGGCACTGAAGCTTTCTTT
>.|.|TRBJ2-1|TRBV7-2|15
CASSLVGTPANEQFF
TGTGCCAGCAGCTTAGTCGGGACTCCTGCAAATGAGCAGTTCTTC
>.|TRBD1|TRBJ2-6|TRBV27|22
CASRPQLDRVSNGVSGANVLTF
TGTGCCAGCAGGCCTCAATTGGACAGGGTGTCAAATGGGGTCTCTGGGGCCAACGTCCTGACTTTC
>.|.|TRBJ2-7|TRBV18|13
CASSPLPGNEQYF
TGTGCCAGCTCACCACTTCCCGGAAACGAGCAGTACTTC
>.|.|TRBJ1-2|TRBV5-4|12
CASSLEVGGYTF
TGTGCCAGCAGCTTGGAAGTGGGTGGCTACACCTTC
>.|.|TRBJ1-1|TRBV29-1|9
CSVDTGAFF
TGCAGCGTTGATACAGGCGCTTTCTTT
>.|TRBD2|TRBJ2-6|TRBV7-9|18
CASSLPAGDASGANVLTF
TGTGCCAGCAGCTTACCCGCGGGAGACGCTTCTGGGGCCAACGTCCTGACTTTC
>.|TRBD2|TRBJ2-3|TRBV5-1|17
CASSPPILAGGGDTQYF
TGCGCCAGCAGCCCGCCCATTCTAGCGGGAGGTGGAGATACGCAGTATTTT
>.|.|TRBJ1-1|TRBV5-1|16
CASSLERGTGNTEAFF
TGCGCCAGCAGCTTGGAGAGGGGAACGGGGAACACTGAAGCTTTCTTT
>few|.|TRBJ2-3|TRBV2|14
CASAPDPGTDTQYF
TGTGCCAGCGCCCCGGATCCGGGCACAGATACGCAGTATTTT
>.|.|TRBJ2-1|TRBV7-3|15
CASSQTRGRNNEQFF
TGTGCCAGCAGTCAAACTCGGGGGCGCAACAATGAGCAGTTCTTC
>.|.|TRBJ2-1|TRBV5-1|16
CASSLGHDYSYNEQFF
TGCGCCAGCAGCTTGGGTCATGACTATTCCTACAATGAGCAGTTCTTC
>.|.|TRBJ2-2|TRBV5-6|16
CASSLGQGSNTGELFF
TGTGCCAGCAGCTTGGGTCAGGGTTCGAACACCGGGGAGCTGTTTTTT
>.|.|TRBJ1-5|TRBV7-2|14
CASSLAPGDQPQHF
TGTGCCAGCAGCTTAGCTCCCGGGGATCAGCCCCAGCATTTT
>once|TRBD2|TRBJ2-2|TRBV11-2|16
CASSPSGSLDTGELFF
TGTGCCAGCAGCCCTAGCGGGAGTCTCGACACCGGGGAGCTGTTTTTT
>.|.|TRBJ2-1|TRBV7-3|15
CASSFAPGAYNEQFF
TGTGCCAGCAGCTTTGCCCCGGGGGCCTACAATGAGCAGTTCTTC
>.|.|TRBJ1-4|TRBV28|16
CASRPSTRGASEKLFF
TGTGCCAGCAGGCCTTCAACCCGGGGAGCAAGTGAAAAACTGTTTTTT
>.|.|TRBJ2-1|TRBV30|11
CAWSVPSEQFF
TGTGCCTGGAGTGTACCCAGTGAGCAGTTCTTC
>.|TRBD1|TRBJ2-7|TRBV18|16
CASSPRQGVTRYEQYF
TGTGCCAGCTCACCACGGCAGGGGGTAACGCGATACGAGCAGTACTTC
>.|TRBD2|TRBJ2-5|TRBV18|15
CASSPIGGDQETQYF
TGTGCCAGCTCACCAATCGGGGGGGATCAAGAGACCCAGTACTTC
>.|.|TRBJ2-5|TRBV7-7|14
CASSPGKYQETQYF
TGTGCTAGCAGCCCTGGGAAGTATCAAGAGACCCAGTACTTC
>.|.|TRBJ1-5|TRBV4-1|16
CASSQDFSLSNQPQHF
TGCGCCAGCAGCCAAGATTTTAGCCTGAGCAATCAGCCCCAGCATTTT
>once|.|TRBJ2-3|TRBV5-1|13
CASRITGQDTQYF
TGCGCCAGCAGGATAACAGGGCAAGATACGCAGTATTTT
>.|.|TRBJ2-1|TRBV7-3|12
CASSFSGGEQFF
TGTGCCAGCAGCTTCTCTGGTGGTGAGCAGTTCTTC
>.|.|TRBJ2-1|TRBV7-6|15
CASSLGQNLVHEQFF
TGTGCCAGCAGCTTAGGACAGAACCTCGTGCATGAGCAGTTCTTC
>.|TRBD1|TRBJ1-4|TRBV9|15
CASSVGGQGDEKLFF
TGTGCCAGCAGCGTAGGTGGACAGGGCGATGAAAAACTGTTTTTT
>once|.|TRBJ1-1|TRBV30|14
CAWSVAGLRTEAFF
TGTGCCTGGAGTGTAGCAGGGCTGAGGACTGAAGCTTTCTTT
>once|TRBD2|TRBJ2-1|TRBV11-2|16
CASSDGLAASYNEQFF
TGTGCCAGCAGCGACGGACTAGCGGCCTCCTACAATGAGCAGTTCTTC
>.|.|TRBJ2-5|TRBV5-5|15
CASSLGTAVQETQYF
TGTGCCAGCAGCTTGGGCACAGCAGTCCAAGAGACCCAGTACTTC
>.|TRBD2|TRBJ2-6|TRBV5-1|17
CASSPLAGSSGANVLTF
TGCGCCAGCAGCCCCCTAGCGGGAAGCTCTGGGGCCAACGTCCTGACTTTC
>.|TRBD2|TRBJ2-1|TRBV9|15
CASSVGAGGGNEQFF
TGTGCCAGCAGCGTAGGAGCGGGAGGTGGTAATGAGCAGTTCTTC
>.|.|TRBJ2-3|TRBV11-2|15
CASSLAGGKTDTQYF
TGTGCCAGCAGCTTAGCTGGCGGGAAGACAGATACGCAGTATTTT
>.|TRBD1|TRBJ1-5|TRBV5-1|16
CASSRGAGGTGQPQHF
TGCGCCAGCAGCAGGGGGGCAGGGGGTACAGGTCAGCCCCAGCATTTT
>.|TRBD2|TRBJ2-3|TRBV29-1|12
CSARGDTDTQYF
TGCAGCGCCCGGGGGGACACAGATACGCAGTATTTT